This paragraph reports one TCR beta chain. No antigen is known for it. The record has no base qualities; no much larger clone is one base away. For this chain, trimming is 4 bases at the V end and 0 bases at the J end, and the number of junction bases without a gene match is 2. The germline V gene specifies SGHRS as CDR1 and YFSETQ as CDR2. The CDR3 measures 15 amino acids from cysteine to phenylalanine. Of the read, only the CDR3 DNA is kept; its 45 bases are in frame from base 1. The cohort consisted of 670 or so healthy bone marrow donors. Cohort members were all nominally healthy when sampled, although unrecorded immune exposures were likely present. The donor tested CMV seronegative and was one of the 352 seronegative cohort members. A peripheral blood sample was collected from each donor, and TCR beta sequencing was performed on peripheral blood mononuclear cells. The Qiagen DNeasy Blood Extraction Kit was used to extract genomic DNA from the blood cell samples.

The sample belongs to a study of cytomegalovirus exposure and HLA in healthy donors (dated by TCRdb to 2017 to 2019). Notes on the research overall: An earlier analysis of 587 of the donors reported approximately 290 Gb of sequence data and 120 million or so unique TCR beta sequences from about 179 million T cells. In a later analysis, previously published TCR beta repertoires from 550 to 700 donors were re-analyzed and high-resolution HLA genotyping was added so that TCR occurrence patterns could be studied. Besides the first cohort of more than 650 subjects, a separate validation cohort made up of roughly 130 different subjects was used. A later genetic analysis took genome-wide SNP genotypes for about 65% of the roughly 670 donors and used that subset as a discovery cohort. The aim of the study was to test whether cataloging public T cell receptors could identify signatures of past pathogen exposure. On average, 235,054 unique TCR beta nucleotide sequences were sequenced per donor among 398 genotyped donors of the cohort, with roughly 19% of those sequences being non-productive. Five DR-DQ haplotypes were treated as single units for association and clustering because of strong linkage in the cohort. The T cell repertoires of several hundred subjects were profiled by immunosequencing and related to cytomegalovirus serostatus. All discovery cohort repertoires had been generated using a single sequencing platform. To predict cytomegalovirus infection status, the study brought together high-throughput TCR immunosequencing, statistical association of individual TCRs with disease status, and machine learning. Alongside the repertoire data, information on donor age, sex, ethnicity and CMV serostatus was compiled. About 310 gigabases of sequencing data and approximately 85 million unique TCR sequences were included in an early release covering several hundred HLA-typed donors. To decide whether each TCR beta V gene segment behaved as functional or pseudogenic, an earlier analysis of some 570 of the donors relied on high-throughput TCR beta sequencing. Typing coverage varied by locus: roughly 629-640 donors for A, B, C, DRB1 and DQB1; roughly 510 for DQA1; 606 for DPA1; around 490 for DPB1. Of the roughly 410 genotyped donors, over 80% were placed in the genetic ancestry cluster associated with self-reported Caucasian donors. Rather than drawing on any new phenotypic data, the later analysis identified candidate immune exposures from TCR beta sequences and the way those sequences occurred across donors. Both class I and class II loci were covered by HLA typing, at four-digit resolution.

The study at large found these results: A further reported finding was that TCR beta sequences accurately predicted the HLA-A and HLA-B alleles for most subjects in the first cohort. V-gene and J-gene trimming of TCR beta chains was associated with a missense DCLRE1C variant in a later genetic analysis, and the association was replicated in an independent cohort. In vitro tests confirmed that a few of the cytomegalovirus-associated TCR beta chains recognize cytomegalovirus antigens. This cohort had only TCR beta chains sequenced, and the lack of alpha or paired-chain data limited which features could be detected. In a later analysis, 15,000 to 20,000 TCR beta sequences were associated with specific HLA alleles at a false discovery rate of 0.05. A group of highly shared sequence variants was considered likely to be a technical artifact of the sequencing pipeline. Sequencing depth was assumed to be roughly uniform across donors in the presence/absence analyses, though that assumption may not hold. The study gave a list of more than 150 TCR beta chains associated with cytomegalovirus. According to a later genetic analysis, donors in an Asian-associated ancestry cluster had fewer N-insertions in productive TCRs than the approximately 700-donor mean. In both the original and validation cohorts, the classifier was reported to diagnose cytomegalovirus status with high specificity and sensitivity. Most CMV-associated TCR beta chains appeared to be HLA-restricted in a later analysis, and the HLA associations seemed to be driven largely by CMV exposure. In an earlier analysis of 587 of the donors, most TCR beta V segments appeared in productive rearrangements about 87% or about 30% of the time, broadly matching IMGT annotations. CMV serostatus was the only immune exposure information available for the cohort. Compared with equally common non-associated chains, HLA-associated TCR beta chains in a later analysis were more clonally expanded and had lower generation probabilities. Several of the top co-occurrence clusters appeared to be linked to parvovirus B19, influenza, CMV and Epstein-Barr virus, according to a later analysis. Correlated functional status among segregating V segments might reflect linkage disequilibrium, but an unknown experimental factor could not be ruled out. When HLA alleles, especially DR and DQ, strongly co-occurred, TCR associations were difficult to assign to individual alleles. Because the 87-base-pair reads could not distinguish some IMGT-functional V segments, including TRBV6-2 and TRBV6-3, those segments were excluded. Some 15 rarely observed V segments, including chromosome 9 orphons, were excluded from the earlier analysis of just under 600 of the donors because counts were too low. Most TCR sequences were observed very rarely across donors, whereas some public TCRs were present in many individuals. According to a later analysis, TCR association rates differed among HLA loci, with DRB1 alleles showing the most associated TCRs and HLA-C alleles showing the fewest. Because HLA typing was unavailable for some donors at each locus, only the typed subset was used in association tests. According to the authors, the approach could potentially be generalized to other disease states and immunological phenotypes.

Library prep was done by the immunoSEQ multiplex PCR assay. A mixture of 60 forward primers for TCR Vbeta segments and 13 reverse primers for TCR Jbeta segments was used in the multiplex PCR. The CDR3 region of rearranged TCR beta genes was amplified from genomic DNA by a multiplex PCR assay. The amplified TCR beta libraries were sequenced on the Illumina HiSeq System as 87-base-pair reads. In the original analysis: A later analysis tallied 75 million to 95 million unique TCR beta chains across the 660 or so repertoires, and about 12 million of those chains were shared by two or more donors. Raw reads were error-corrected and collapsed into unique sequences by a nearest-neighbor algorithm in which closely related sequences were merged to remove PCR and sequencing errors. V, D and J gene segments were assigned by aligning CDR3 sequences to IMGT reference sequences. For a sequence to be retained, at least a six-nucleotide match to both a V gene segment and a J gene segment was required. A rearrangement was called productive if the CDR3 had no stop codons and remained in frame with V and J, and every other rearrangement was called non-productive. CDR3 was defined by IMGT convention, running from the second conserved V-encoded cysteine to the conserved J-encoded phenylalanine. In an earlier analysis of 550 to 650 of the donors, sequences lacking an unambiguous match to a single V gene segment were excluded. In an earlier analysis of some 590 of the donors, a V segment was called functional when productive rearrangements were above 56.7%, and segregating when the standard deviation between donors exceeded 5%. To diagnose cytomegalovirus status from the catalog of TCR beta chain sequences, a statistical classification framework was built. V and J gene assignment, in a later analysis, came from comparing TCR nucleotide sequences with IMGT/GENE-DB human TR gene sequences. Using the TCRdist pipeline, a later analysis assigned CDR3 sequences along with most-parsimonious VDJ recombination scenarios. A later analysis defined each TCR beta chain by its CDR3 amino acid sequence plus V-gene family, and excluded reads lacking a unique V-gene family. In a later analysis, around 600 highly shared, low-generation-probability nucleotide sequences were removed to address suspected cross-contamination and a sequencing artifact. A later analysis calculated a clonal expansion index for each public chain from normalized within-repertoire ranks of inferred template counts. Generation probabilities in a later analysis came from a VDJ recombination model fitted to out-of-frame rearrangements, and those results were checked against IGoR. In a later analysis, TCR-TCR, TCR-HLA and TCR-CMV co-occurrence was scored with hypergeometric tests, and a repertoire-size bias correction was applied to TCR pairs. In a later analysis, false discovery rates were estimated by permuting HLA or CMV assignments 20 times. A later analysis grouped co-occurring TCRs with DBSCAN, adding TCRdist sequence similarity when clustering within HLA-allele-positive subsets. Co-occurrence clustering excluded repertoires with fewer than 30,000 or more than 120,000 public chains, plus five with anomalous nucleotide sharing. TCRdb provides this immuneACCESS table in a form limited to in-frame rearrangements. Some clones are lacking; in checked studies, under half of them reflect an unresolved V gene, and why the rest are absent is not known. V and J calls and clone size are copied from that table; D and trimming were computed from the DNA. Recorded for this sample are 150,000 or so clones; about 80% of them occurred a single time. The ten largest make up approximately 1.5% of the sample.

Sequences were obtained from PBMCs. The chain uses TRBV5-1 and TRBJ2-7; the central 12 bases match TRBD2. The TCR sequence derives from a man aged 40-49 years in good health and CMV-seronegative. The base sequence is TGCGCCAGCAGCGGACTAGCGGGGCCCTCCTACGAGCAGTACTTC. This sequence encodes CASSGLAGPSYEQYF.